This T cell receptor (beta chain) is drawn from a study of blood T cell repertoires in COVID-19. Study background: PBMCs, B-cell-depleted T cells, or T cells provided the cDNA or gDNA that made up the material.

The CDR3 consists of 15 residues. The germline V and J ends were trimmed by 0 bases and 1 base, with 9 bases remaining between them. Germline V gives CDR1 LGHNA, CDR2 YNFKEQ. Study processing details: Reference gene primers were amplified, and this amplification served to estimate nucleated cell counts. The data were produced by immunoSEQ multiplex PCR, yet TCRdb's version contains in-frame clones alone and is incomplete. V and J calls plus clone size are reproduced from that table; the DNA served to infer D and trimming. The table lists approximately 130,000 clones, 87% of them singletons. Specimen: peripheral blood. The sequence derives from a man in his forties or fifties with active COVID-19. The chain employs TRBV4-2 and TRBJ1-2; no reliable D call. The DNA of the CDR3 is TGTGCCAGCAGCCAAGATACAAACAGTAACTATGGCTACACCTTC. Protein product: CASSQDTNSNYGYTF.